This T cell receptor beta chain was observed in a study of blood T cell repertoires in COVID-19. Study information: Donors in the United States, Italy and Spain gave samples during acute or convalescent COVID-19. T cells, B-cell-depleted T cells, or PBMCs supplied cDNA or gDNA.

Measured with immunoSEQ multiplex PCR; TCRdb has only the in-frame clones, and not every one. The sample carries more than 100,000 clones, approximately 84% recorded once. The ends were cut back, 5 bases at V and 9 bases at J, with 11 bases in the middle. CDR3 length: 12 amino acids. The germline V gene has CDR1 LGHDT and CDR2 YNNKEL (reference sequence). Input material: peripheral blood. The chain is built from TRBV3-1 (or the pseudogene TRBV3-2) and TRBJ1-5, with unresolved D. This clonotype originated in a woman between 25 and 40 years old who had recovered from COVID-19. CDR3 sequence: CASSEGSGPQHF. Here the CDR3 DNA reads TGTGCCAGCAGCGAAGGGTCCGGGCCCCAGCATTTT.